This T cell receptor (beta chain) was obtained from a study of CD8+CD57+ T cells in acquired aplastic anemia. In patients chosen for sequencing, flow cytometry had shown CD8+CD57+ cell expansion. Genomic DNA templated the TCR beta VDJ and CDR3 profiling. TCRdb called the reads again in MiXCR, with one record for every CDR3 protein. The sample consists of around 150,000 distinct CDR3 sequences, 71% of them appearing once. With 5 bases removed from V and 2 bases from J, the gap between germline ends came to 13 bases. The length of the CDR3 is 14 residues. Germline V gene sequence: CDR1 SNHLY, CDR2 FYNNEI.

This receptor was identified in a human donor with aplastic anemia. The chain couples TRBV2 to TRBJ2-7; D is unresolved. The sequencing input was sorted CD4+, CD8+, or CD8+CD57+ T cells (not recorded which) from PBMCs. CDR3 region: CASSTRGRAYEQYF. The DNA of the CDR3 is TGTGCCAGCAGTACACGCGGTCGCGCCTACGAGCAGTACTTC.